The sequence of this T cell receptor (beta chain) was determined in a study of Graves' ophthalmopathy and Graves' hyperthyroidism. CDR1 is SGHNT and CDR2 is YENEEA in the germline V gene. V dropped 1 base and J dropped 3 bases, with 9 bases sitting between them. The CDR3 totals 14 residues. Lactation, pregnancy, uncontrolled infections and other autoimmune diseases were all grounds for excluding patients. Researchers took RNA transcripts and amplified TCR beta CDR3 regions from them. First-round RT-PCR relied on HTBI primers, and a second-round multiplex PCR came next. A single record per CDR3 protein comes from TCRdb applying MiXCR to the multiplex PCR reads. Of hundreds of thousands of distinct CDR3 sequences listed, around 40% are singletons.

The receptor was derived from an adult man with Graves' ophthalmopathy. The chain has TRBV11-3 and TRBJ1-1; D unresolved. The sample consisted of peripheral blood. The CDR3 nucleotides read TGTGCCAGCAGCTTAGTCGGGCAGGACACTGAAGCTTTCTTT. Amino acids: CASSLVGQDTEAFF.